This T cell receptor beta chain emerged from a study of radiation and T cells in renal cell carcinoma. The CDR3 is 13 residues long. Germline CDR1 reads SGHVS; CDR2 reads FNYEAQ. V shed 0 bases and J shed 6 bases, with 6 bases lying between them. This clone is labeled as medium-sized. Its antigen is currently unknown. Study results and caveats: Dominant CDR3 motifs occupied more repertoire in irradiated than control tumors. Intratumoral heterogeneity was not captured in these approximately 1 g regions. Compared with controls, irradiated tumors showed greater TCR clonality.

The treatment denotes: treatment-naive control, cytoreductive nephrectomy. Control tumors came from treatment-naive patients without prior radiation. Produced via immunoSEQ multiplex PCR; TCRdb's table is partial and in-frame only. The sample contains just over 15,000 clones, around 60% of which appear only once. The sample consisted of tumor tissue, taken from a patient whose treatment was nephrectomy without radiotherapy. V and J are TRBV7-6 and TRBJ1-5; no firm D call. This TCR was sampled from a man between 50 and 59 years old with renal cell carcinoma. DNA of the CDR3: TGTGCCAGCAGCTTAGCTTCAGGTCAGCCCCAGCATTTT. Amino acids: CASSLASGQPQHF.